This TCR beta chain stems from a study of CD8 T cells in ankylosing spondylitis. Study observations and caveats: Significant enrichment of disease-linked clones was reported in matched ankylosing spondylitis synovial fluid. For ankylosing spondylitis blood, a TCR beta motif of 7 or 8 highly homologous variants appeared characteristic.

In TCRdb, the 5' RACE reads were re-called with MiXCR into one record per CDR3 protein. The profile shows around 490,000 distinct CDR3 sequences, less than 6% of them singletons. Many counts were recorded for this clonotype. Its antigen is still unknown. This CDR3 has 16 amino acids. The junction had 10 bases not matched to a gene; V was cut back by 6 bases and J by 5 bases. The receptor was isolated from a male donor with ankylosing spondylitis. The chain links TRBV12-3 or TRBV12-4 to TRBJ2-5; 12 nucleotides align to TRBD2. The sequenced sample was blood, either unsorted or a sorted T cell fraction (not recorded which). CDR3 nucleotides: TGTGCCAGCAGCCTAGGGCTAGCGGGAGGGATGGAGACCCAGTACTTC. Translation: CASSLGLAGGMETQYF.